This T cell receptor (beta chain) was recorded in a study of T cell responses to AZD1222 COVID-19 vaccine. Notes on the study in general: Spike as a whole was targeted by vaccine-associated CD4 TCRs, dominant at 160-218 and 743-854. The donors showed a predominance of white British ancestry and of females, with possible underestimation of clonal diversity.

TCRdb keeps only in-frame clones here, not all; method: immunoSEQ multiplex PCR. The sample yields approximately 130,000 clones, around 93% seen once. The CDR3 runs to 15 residues. V was cut by 1 base and J by 5 bases, with 13 bases left in between. Germline V gene data show CDR1 as SGHNT and CDR2 as YYREEE (reference sequence). In the case of this clone: The antigen remains unidentified.

The receptor was derived from an adult in good health. V is TRBV5-4 and J is TRBJ2-1; no clear D gene. The material sequenced was peripheral blood, taken on day 0 of AZD1222 vaccination. CDR3 protein: CASSLRGPTDNEQFF. The CDR3 DNA reads as TGTGCCAGCAGCTTGAGAGGACCTACTGACAATGAGCAGTTCTTC.